This passage covers 18 T cell receptor beta chains from one sample sequenced in a study of T cell responses to AZD1222 COVID-19 vaccine. The repertoire was sequenced with immunoSEQ multiplex PCR; TCRdb's copy has only in-frame clones and lacks some. This sample has roughly 260,000 clones; 90% to 95% occur once, and the top ten carry less than 0.65%. The specimen comprised peripheral blood, sampled on day 0 of AZD1222 vaccination. Receptor source: an adult in good health.

The V and J genes are TRBV15 and TRBJ1-6, with 8 bases fitting TRBD1. Per the germline V gene, CDR1 is LNHNV and CDR2 is YYDKDF (reference sequence). This CDR3 comprises 15 residues. The J segment lost 9 bases and the V segment lost 0 bases, leaving 4 bases of the junction unmatched. The CDR3 spells CATSRDRGQGSPLHF. CDR3 DNA: TGTGCCACCAGCAGAGACAGGGGGCAGGGTTCACCCCTCCACTTT.

The chain has TRBV20-1 and TRBJ2-7; TRBD1 might be the D (5 bases). Germline CDR1 and CDR2: DFQATT and SNEGSKA (reference sequence). This CDR3 has 13 amino acids. Trimming cost V 3 bases and J 2 bases, with 11 bases left between them. In nucleotides, the CDR3 is TGCAGTGCTAGTGAGGACACCCCCTACGAGCAGTACTTC. As protein: CSASEDTPYEQYF.

CDR3 in amino acids: CASSMGASGGNEQFF. In DNA form, the CDR3 reads TGTGCCAGTAGTATGGGGGCTAGCGGGGGAAATGAGCAGTTCTTC. This chain links TRBV19 with TRBJ2-1; 10 bases agree with TRBD2. The CDR3 has 15 residues. Germline-derived CDR1 and CDR2 are LNHDA and SQIVND (reference sequence). The V gene end was trimmed by 3 bases and the J gene end by 7 bases; junction bases not matched to a gene: 6.

V usage is TRBV13 and J usage is TRBJ1-2; no reliable D call. Trimming left V 4 bases short and J 7 bases short, with 10 bases between. Per germline, CDR1 PRHDT and CDR2 FYEKMQ (reference sequence). The CDR3 extends over 12 amino acids. Written as DNA, the CDR3 is TGTGCCAGCAGCTCATGGACGGTTGGCTACACCTTC. Translated: CASSSWTVGYTF.

The V gene is TRBV19, the J gene TRBJ1-5; a possible D gene is TRBD1 (5 bases). There are 15 residues in the CDR3. V was clipped by 0 bases and J by 4 bases, with 10 bases between them. Germline values: CDR1 LNHDA, CDR2 SQIVND (reference sequence). The DNA for the CDR3 is TGTGCCAGTAGTATAGATGGGACGGCGAATCAGCCCCAGCATTTT. It codes for CASSIDGTANQPQHF.

This chain uses TRBV11-2 with TRBJ2-7; D is undetermined. Germline lookup yields CDR1 SGHAT and CDR2 FQNNGV. Deletions cut 5 bases from V and 5 bases from J, with 22 bases between. The length of the CDR3 is 16 residues. The CDR3 loop is CASSPRVGSEGHEQYF. The DNA for the CDR3 is TGTGCCAGCAGCCCTCGTGTGGGCTCCGAAGGCCACGAGCAGTACTTC.

Of note for this clone: Different DNA sequences within this sample yield the same CDR3. The chain recombines TRBV2 with TRBJ1-1; 7 bases are shared with TRBD1. CDR3 length: 13 residues. Germline V gene data show CDR1 as SNHLY and CDR2 as FYNNEI. J lost 2 bases, V lost 4 bases, and 1 base had no gene match. The CDR3 reads CASSGQGNTEAFF. In DNA, the CDR3 is TGTGCCAGCAGTGGACAGGGCAACACTGAAGCTTTCTTT.

V and J are TRBV27 and TRBJ2-6; D uncertain. V shed 6 bases and J shed 4 bases, with 10 bases lying between them. This CDR3 is built from 14 residues. Germline V CDR1 and CDR2: MNHEY, SMNVEV (reference sequence). The CDR3 spells CASSLLAGANVLTF. CDR3 bases: TGTGCCAGCAGCCTACTCGCAGGGGCCAACGTCCTGACTTTC.

The chain carries TRBV6-5 and TRBJ1-1; D is uncertain. Germline lookup yields CDR1 MNHEY and CDR2 SVGAGI. The CDR3 covers 12 residues. The V end was cut by 4 bases, the J end by 7 bases, with 10 bases between. This CDR3 is CASSSPRSEAFF. The CDR3 DNA sequence: TGTGCCAGCAGTTCCCCGAGAAGTGAAGCTTTCTTT.

CDR3 loop: CASNRDSLPRNEQFF. The CDR3 bases are TGCGCCAGCAATCGGGACAGCCTCCCGCGCAATGAGCAGTTCTTC. This sequence joins TRBV10-2 and TRBJ2-1; 7 bases fit TRBD1. Germline trimming cut 7 bases from V and 6 bases from J; bases unmatched to any gene: 12. The germline gives CDR1 WSHSY, CDR2 SAAADI. The CDR3 extends over 15 amino acids.

V and J are TRBV6-4 and TRBJ1-1, with D possibly being TRBD1 (6 bases). Per the germline V gene, CDR1 is MRHNA and CDR2 is SNTAGT. The germline V and J ends were trimmed by 8 bases and 4 bases, with 14 bases remaining between them. The CDR3 contains 13 residues. DNA for the CDR3: TGTGCCAGCTCCCCGGGGGCGAGCACTGAAGCTTTCTTT. Protein sequence: CASSPGASTEAFF.

The chain recombines TRBV3-1 (or the pseudogene TRBV3-2) with TRBJ1-2; tentatively, D is TRBD1 (5 bases). CDR3 length: 13 amino acids. The germline gives CDR1 LGHDT, CDR2 YNNKEL (reference sequence). Trimming took off 3 bases at V and 4 bases at J, with 9 bases between the two ends. This CDR3 reads CASSQEGSYGYTF. The CDR3 DNA reads as TGTGCCAGCAGCCAGGAGGGGAGCTATGGCTACACCTTC.

The chain joins TRBV7-2 to TRBJ2-5; possibly TRBD1 or TRBD2 for D (6 bases each). Germline CDR1 SGHTA, CDR2 FQGNSA. Deletions cut 1 base from V and 5 bases from J, with 14 bases between. CDR3 length: 15 residues. The CDR3 DNA sequence: TGTGCCAGCAGCTTAGGAGGTGGGGGGCTGGAGACCCAGTACTTC. Protein: CASSLGGGGLETQYF.

Only one count was recorded for this clone. The chain couples TRBV2 to TRBJ2-3; no clear D gene. This CDR3 has 12 amino acids. Germline V gene sequence: CDR1 SNHLY, CDR2 FYNNEI. V lost 7 bases to trimming and J lost 2 bases, with 7 bases between them. Here the CDR3 reads CASMGNTDTQYF. CDR3 in DNA: TGTGCCAGCATGGGCAACACAGATACGCAGTATTTT.

The chain has TRBV20-1 and TRBJ2-7; D is unclear. CDR3 length equals 13 residues. Germline V CDR1 and CDR2: DFQATT, SNEGSKA (reference sequence). The V and J ends lost 3 bases and 0 bases respectively, with 9 bases between them. CDR3 protein: CSASQTYSYEQYF. CDR3 nucleotide sequence: TGCAGTGCTAGTCAGACTTACTCCTACGAGCAGTACTTC.

This clone was seen only once. The chain has TRBV5-1 and TRBJ1-2, with D maybe TRBD1 (6 bases). Germline CDR1 reads SGHRS; CDR2 reads YFSETQ. V lost 2 bases to trimming and J lost 7 bases, with 12 bases between them. The CDR3 is 13 residues long. This chain's CDR3 is CASSFQGMGGYTF. As DNA, the CDR3 is TGCGCCAGCAGCTTTCAGGGGATGGGTGGCTACACCTTC.

The chain carries TRBV7-9 and TRBJ1-5; 7 bases align to TRBD1. The junction had 5 bases not matched to a gene; V was cut back by 4 bases and J by 5 bases. Germline CDR1 reads SEHNR; CDR2 reads FQNEAQ (reference sequence). The CDR3 covers 14 residues. The CDR3 loop is CASSSDRDDQPQHF. CDR3 sequence (DNA): TGTGCCAGCAGCTCCGACAGGGACGATCAGCCCCAGCATTTT.

This clone was seen only once. This chain connects TRBV6-6 to TRBJ2-6, with a possible D match to TRBD2 (5 bases). Germline CDR1 reads MNHNY; CDR2 reads SVGAGI (reference sequence). Trimming left V 7 bases short and J 2 bases short, with 15 bases between. The CDR3 has 16 amino acids. The DNA for the CDR3 is TGTGCCAGCACCAACTCGGGGTTTACTGGGGCCAACGTCCTGACTTTC. Protein sequence: CASTNSGFTGANVLTF.